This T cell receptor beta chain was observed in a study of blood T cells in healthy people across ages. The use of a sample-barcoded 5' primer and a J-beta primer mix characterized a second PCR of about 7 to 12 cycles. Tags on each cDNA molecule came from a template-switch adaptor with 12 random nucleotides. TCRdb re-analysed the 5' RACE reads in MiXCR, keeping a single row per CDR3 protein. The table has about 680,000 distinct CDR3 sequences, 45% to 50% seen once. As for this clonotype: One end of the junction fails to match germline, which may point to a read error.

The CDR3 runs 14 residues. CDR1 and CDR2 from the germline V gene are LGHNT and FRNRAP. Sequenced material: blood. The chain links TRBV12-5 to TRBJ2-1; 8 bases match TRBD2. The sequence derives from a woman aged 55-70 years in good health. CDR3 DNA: TGTGCCAGTGGTTCGGGACTAGGGTTTCATGCGCAGTTCTTC. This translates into CASGSGLGFHAQFF.